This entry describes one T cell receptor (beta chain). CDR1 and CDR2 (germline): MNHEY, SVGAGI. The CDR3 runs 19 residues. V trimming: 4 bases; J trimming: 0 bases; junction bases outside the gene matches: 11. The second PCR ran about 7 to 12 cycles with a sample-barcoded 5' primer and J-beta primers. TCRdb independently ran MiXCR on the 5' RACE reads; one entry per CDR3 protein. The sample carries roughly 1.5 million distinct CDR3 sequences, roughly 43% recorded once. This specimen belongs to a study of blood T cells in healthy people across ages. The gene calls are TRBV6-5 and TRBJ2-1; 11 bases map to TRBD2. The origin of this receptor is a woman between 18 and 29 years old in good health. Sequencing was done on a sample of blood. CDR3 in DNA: TGTGCCAGCAGTTTTCTGGGACTAGCGGCTCTTGGCTCCTACAATGAGCAGTTCTTC. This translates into CASSFLGLAALGSYNEQFF.